A selection of T cell receptor beta chains follows, all from one sample in a study of relationships among human T cell subsets. TCRdb recomputed calls from the multiplex PCR reads with MiXCR, one row per CDR3 protein. The top ten hold roughly 2% of the sample, which has more than 13,000 distinct CDR3 sequences, less than 65% seen once. Sequenced input: Tregs sorted from blood. The source of these receptors is a man between 35 and 55 years old in good health. The CDR3 runs from the conserved cysteine through the conserved F or W. The order of the fields is clone size, V gene, D gene, J gene, CDR3 protein, CDR3 DNA. The D gene is left open where the match is weak. Clone size is not always given. Where it is, it says once, few, many or a class for expanded clones.

>-|TRBV12-3/TRBV12-4|-|TRBJ2-1
CASSPLNEQFF
TGTGCCAGCAGTCCTTTAAATGAGCAGTTCTTC
>few|TRBV11-1|-|TRBJ1-5
CASSLGPGPNQPQHF
TGTGCCAGCAGCTTAGGGCCCGGGCCTAATCAGCCCCAGCATTTT
>-|TRBV28|TRBD1|TRBJ1-2
CATDRGRNF
TGTGCCACGGACAGGGGGCGGAACTTC
>-|TRBV10-3|-|TRBJ2-7
CAISEGPEQYF
TGTGCCATCAGTGAGGGACCCGAGCAGTACTTC
>-|TRBV4-1|TRBD1|TRBJ1-6
CASSQGDRSSSPLHF
TGCGCCAGCAGCCAAGGGGACAGGTCGAGTTCACCCCTCCACTTT
>-|TRBV11-2|-|TRBJ2-1
CASTRISRGTSNEQFF
TGTGCCAGCACCCGGATCTCGAGAGGGACTTCCAATGAGCAGTTCTTC
>-|TRBV5-1|-|TRBJ1-5
CASRWERYFWLVDNQPQHF
TGCGCCAGCAGGTGGGAGAGGTATTTCTGGTTAGTAGATAATCAGCCCCAGCATTTT
>-|TRBV12-3/TRBV12-4|-|TRBJ1-1
CAGSLRLVDGAFF
TGTGCCGGCAGTTTAAGGTTGGTGGACGGGGCTTTCTTT
>few|TRBV11-3|TRBD2|TRBJ2-7
CASSPSGGPYYEQYF
TGTGCCAGCAGCCCTAGCGGGGGACCCTACTACGAGCAGTACTTC
>-|TRBV11-3|TRBD1|TRBJ1-5
CASRHDRANQPQHF
TGTGCCAGCAGACATGACAGGGCCAATCAGCCCCAGCATTTT
>few|TRBV29-1|-|TRBJ1-2
CSVAIQNPGRAPAYTF
TGCAGCGTAGCAATACAAAACCCGGGCCGAGCACCTGCCTACACCTTC
>-|TRBV28|-|TRBJ2-7
CASSLSGGRIDEQYF
TGTGCCAGCAGTTTATCCGGGGGGCGCATCGACGAGCAGTACTTC
>medium-sized|TRBV10-2|-|TRBJ2-1
CATHGAGLYNEQFF
TGCGCCACACACGGCGCAGGACTTTACAATGAGCAGTTCTTC
>-|TRBV7-9|TRBD2|TRBJ2-5
CASSKTSGRETQYF
TGTGCCAGCAGCAAGACTAGCGGGAGGGAGACCCAGTACTTC
>-|TRBV27|TRBD1|TRBJ1-1
CASSRQGRVAEAFF
TGTGCCAGCAGTCGACAGGGAAGGGTGGCTGAAGCTTTCTTT
>-|TRBV6-5|TRBD1|TRBJ1-5
CASRPGGFNQPQHF
TGTGCCAGCAGACCAGGGGGATTCAATCAGCCCCAGCATTTT
>-|TRBV4-1|TRBD2|TRBJ2-7
CASSQGGLAGYEQYF
TGCGCCAGCAGCCAAGGGGGACTAGCGGGCTACGAGCAGTACTTC
>-|TRBV5-1|TRBD1|TRBJ2-3
CASSFDRGLYTDTQYF
TGCGCCAGCAGCTTCGACAGGGGGCTCTACACAGATACGCAGTATTTT
>-|TRBV20-1|-|TRBJ1-5
CSAQRGESNQPQHF
TGCAGTGCCCAACGAGGGGAGAGCAATCAGCCCCAGCATTTT
>-|TRBV28|TRBD2|TRBJ2-7
CASSTRTSLYEQYF
TGTGCCAGCAGTACCCGGACTAGCTTATACGAGCAGTACTTC
>few|TRBV12-3/TRBV12-4|-|TRBJ2-5
CASSFRGAAETQYF
TGTGCCAGCAGTTTCCGGGGGGCCGCGGAGACCCAGTACTTC
>-|TRBV5-1|-|TRBJ2-7
CASSAGQTSYEQYF
TGCGCCAGCTCGGCGGGACAGACCTCCTACGAGCAGTACTTC
>few|TRBV10-3|-|TRBJ1-1
CVTRGEVNTEAFF
TGTGTCACTCGGGGCGAGGTTAACACTGAAGCTTTCTTT
>-|TRBV10-3|-|TRBJ1-2
CAIMARVGLDHGYTF
TGTGCCATCATGGCCAGGGTGGGGCTCGATCATGGCTACACCTTC
>-|TRBV20-1|-|TRBJ2-5
CSARDADKGLAWTQYF
TGCAGTGCTAGAGATGCCGACAAGGGATTAGCCTGGACCCAGTACTTC
>-|TRBV6-5|-|TRBJ2-3
CASSRGSTGFTDTQYF
TGTGCCAGCAGCCGGGGGTCCACAGGGTTCACAGATACGCAGTATTTT
>-|TRBV4-1|-|TRBJ2-5
CASSQGVGGPETQYF
TGCGCCAGCAGCCAAGGGGTCGGGGGGCCAGAGACCCAGTACTTC
>-|TRBV4-1|TRBD1|TRBJ2-7
CASSLDRGWEQYF
TGCGCCAGCAGCTTAGACAGGGGCTGGGAGCAGTACTTC
>-|TRBV11-1|-|TRBJ2-4
CASSPRWGANIQYF
TGTGCCAGCAGCCCCCGATGGGGGGCGAACATTCAGTACTTC
>-|TRBV28|TRBD2|TRBJ2-1
CAGSSGRAHLFF
TGTGCCGGATCTAGCGGGAGGGCCCATCTTTTCTTC
>-|TRBV28|TRBD1|TRBJ2-7
CASTSTGHSYEQYF
TGTGCCAGCACCTCGACAGGGCACTCCTACGAGCAGTACTTC
>few|TRBV30|TRBD2|TRBJ2-5
CAWSVPAGSQETQYF
TGTGCCTGGAGTGTCCCAGCGGGATCTCAAGAGACCCAGTACTTC
>-|TRBV7-9|TRBD2|TRBJ2-1
CASTLVASGRAAEQFF
TGTGCCAGCACCCTCGTTGCTAGCGGGAGGGCCGCTGAGCAGTTCTTC
>-|TRBV19|-|TRBJ1-5
CAASGPYGNQPQHF
TGTGCCGCGAGCGGACCCTATGGCAATCAGCCCCAGCATTTT
>-|TRBV28|TRBD2|TRBJ2-4
CASSLRALADKNIQYF
TGTGCCAGCAGTTTACGAGCACTAGCGGACAAAAACATTCAGTACTTC
>-|TRBV30|TRBD2|TRBJ2-1
CAWSVSGRKWNEQFF
TGTGCCTGGAGTGTAAGCGGGAGAAAGTGGAATGAGCAGTTCTTC
>once|TRBV11-2|TRBD1|TRBJ2-1
CASSVSGTGHGNEQFF
TGTGCCAGCAGCGTCTCCGGGACAGGGCATGGCAATGAGCAGTTCTTC
>-|TRBV27|-|TRBJ1-6
CASRRSNSPLHF
TGTGCCAGCAGACGCAGTAATTCACCCCTCCACTTT
>few|TRBV29-1|TRBD1|TRBJ2-7
CSASRQGSSYEQYF
TGCAGCGCCTCCCGACAGGGTAGCTCCTACGAGCAGTACTTC
>-|TRBV5-1|-|TRBJ1-6
CASSSPDGNSPLHF
TGCGCCAGCAGCTCGCCGGACGGAAATTCACCTCTCCACTTT
>few|TRBV24-1|-|TRBJ2-1
CATSDTGTLDEQFF
TGTGCCACCAGTGATACCGGCACCCTGGATGAGCAGTTCTTC
>-|TRBV18|TRBD2|TRBJ2-1
CASSPQEVLGTSAYNEQFF
TGTGCCAGCTCACCACAGGAGGTTCTCGGGACTAGCGCTTACAATGAGCAGTTCTTC
>-|TRBV11-2|-|TRBJ2-3
CASSLDRDTQYF
TGTGCCAGCAGCTTAGATAGAGATACGCAGTATTTT
>once|TRBV10-3|-|TRBJ1-5
CAIGFEGANNQPQHF
TGTGCCATCGGTTTTGAGGGTGCCAACAATCAGCCCCAGCATTTT
>medium-sized|TRBV19|-|TRBJ1-2
CASSPRGADGYTF
TGTGCCAGTAGTCCGAGGGGCGCGGATGGCTACACCTTC
>-|TRBV29-1|-|TRBJ1-1
CSVPGGWGAFF
TGCAGCGTCCCCGGGGGCTGGGGAGCTTTCTTT
>-|TRBV19|TRBD2|TRBJ2-3
CASSILSGGRSTDTQYF
TGTGCCAGTAGTATATTGAGCGGCGGGAGGAGCACAGATACGCAGTATTTT
>once|TRBV7-9|-|TRBJ2-1
CASSYGHGGNEQFF
TGTGCCAGCAGCTACGGACACGGAGGCAATGAGCAGTTCTTC
>-|TRBV11-2|TRBD2|TRBJ2-7
CASSMGTSGGAYEQYF
TGTGCCAGCAGCATGGGGACTAGCGGGGGGGCCTACGAGCAGTACTTC
>-|TRBV4-2|-|TRBJ2-7
CASSQEGSSYEQYF
TGTGCCAGCAGCCAAGAGGGCAGCTCCTACGAGCAGTACTTC
>few|TRBV29-1|-|TRBJ1-1
CSVGVNMNTEAFF
TGCAGCGTTGGGGTCAATATGAACACTGAAGCTTTCTTT
>-|TRBV5-1|-|TRBJ1-6
CASSLGRNSYNSPLHF
TGCGCCAGCAGCTTGGGACGGAACTCCTATAATTCACCCCTCCACTTT
>few|TRBV7-9|-|TRBJ1-2
CASSPPPLGQRANYGYTF
TGTGCCAGCAGCCCACCACCCCTAGGACAGCGAGCTAACTATGGCTACACCTTC
>-|TRBV27|-|TRBJ2-1
CASSPTTNPYRYNEQFF
TGTGCCAGCAGTCCGACTACTAACCCCTACAGATACAATGAGCAGTTCTTC
>few|TRBV11-2|TRBD2|TRBJ2-1
CASSLDRGVAGDLHNEQFF
TGTGCCAGCAGCTTAGATCGTGGGGTAGCGGGAGATCTCCACAATGAGCAGTTCTTC